Listed below are T cell receptor beta chains from one sample, sequenced in a study of circulating CD8 cells and anti-PD-1 response in melanoma. TCRdb re-called the reads with MiXCR, one entry per CDR3 protein. Altogether some 1,300 distinct CDR3 sequences are present, approximately 6.8% being singletons, with the ten largest covering 5.5%. The sample was CD8+ T cells from PBMCs, taken at baseline or after one month of anti-PD-1 therapy (not recorded which). The receptors here all came from a human donor with melanoma. Both conserved end residues are part of each CDR3. A D gene is named only where the DNA matches it firmly. Not every row has a clone size; where given, it reads once, few, many or a size class.

j_call v_call clone_size d_call cdr3_nt cdr3_aa
TRBJ2-1 TRBV19 large . TGTGCCAGTAGTACCACAGGGCCGCGGAATGAGCAGTTCTTC CASSTTGPRNEQFF
TRBJ2-5 TRBV29-1 large TRBD1 TGCAGCGTGGCGACAGGGGGAGAGACCCAGTACTTC CSVATGGETQYF
TRBJ1-2 TRBV4-1 medium-sized . TGCGCCAGCAGCCAAGAAGTATTGGGGTATGGTGGCTACACCTTC CASSQEVLGYGGYTF
TRBJ1-5 TRBV1 medium-sized . TGCACCAGCAGCCAAGGCTTAGGACAGGGGGCAAAACAGCCCCAGCATTTT CTSSQGLGQGAKQPQHF
TRBJ2-3 TRBV14 few . TGTGCCAGCAGCCCGGGAGCGGCGAACACAGATACGCAGTATTTT CASSPGAANTDTQYF
TRBJ2-3 TRBV10-2 medium-sized . TGCGCCAGCAGTGAGCAGCTGAGCACAGATACGCAGTATTTT CASSEQLSTDTQYF
TRBJ2-3 TRBV20-1 large TRBD1 TGCAGTGCTGCGGACAGGGCCGAAGCAGATACGCAGTATTTT CSAADRAEADTQYF
TRBJ2-1 TRBV25-1 large TRBD2 TGTGCCAGCAGTGAGGTAGCGGGGGGCCCCCGTTCGGATGAGCAGTTCTTC CASSEVAGGPRSDEQFF
TRBJ1-1 TRBV19 medium-sized . TGTGCCAGTAGTATATATTCAGGGGACACTGAAGCTTTCTTT CASSIYSGDTEAFF
TRBJ1-2 TRBV4-3 few . TGCGCCAGCAGCCAAGACAGGGCCGCTAACTATGGCTACACCTTC CASSQDRAANYGYTF
TRBJ2-7 TRBV20-1 medium-sized . TGCAGTGCTAGGCCGACGGATACCTACGAGCAGTACTTC CSARPTDTYEQYF
TRBJ2-1 TRBV12-3/TRBV12-4 . . TGTGCCAGCAGGGACCACATCACCAATGAGCAGTTCTTC CASRDHITNEQFF
TRBJ2-2 TRBV6-5 medium-sized . TGTGCCAGCAGTCCTGAGTGGGAGACCGGGGAGCTGTTTTTT CASSPEWETGELFF
TRBJ2-1 TRBV29-1 medium-sized . TGCAGCCTGAAATGGGGGAATGAGCAGTTCTTC CSLKWGNEQFF
TRBJ1-1 TRBV11-1 medium-sized TRBD1 TGTGCCAGCAGCTACGGGACAGGGGACACTGAAGCTTTCTTT CASSYGTGDTEAFF
TRBJ2-7 TRBV5-5 large . TGTGCCAGCAGCTTGGAAAGAAGGGCGGACGAGCAGTACTTC CASSLERRADEQYF
TRBJ2-7 TRBV25-1 . TRBD1 TGTGCCAGCATAGGACAGGAACGCTACGAGCAGTACTTC CASIGQERYEQYF
TRBJ2-2 TRBV23-1 large . TGCGCCAGCAGTCGGCCGGAACCATACGACGATTTCACCGGGGAGCTGTTTTTT CASSRPEPYDDFTGELFF
TRBJ2-3 TRBV6-2/TRBV6-3 large . TGTGCCAGCAGTTACTTGTGGGGGGGCCGCGATACGCAGTATTTT CASSYLWGGRDTQYF
TRBJ2-7 TRBV19 medium-sized . TGTGCTATCAGTAGACAACAGCTATGTGCCTACGAGCAGTACTTC CAISRQQLCAYEQYF
TRBJ1-1 TRBV7-9 few . TGTGCCAGCAGTCCATGGGCGACAGGGAACACTGAAGCTTTCTTT CASSPWATGNTEAFF
TRBJ2-5 TRBV9 large TRBD1 TGTGCCAGCAGCTCCCAAAGACTTCCGGGACAGGGTGAGGAGACCCAGTACTTC CASSSQRLPGQGEETQYF
TRBJ2-5 TRBV7-2 few . TGTGCCAGCAGCCGTATTACGGGGTTGGAGACCCAGTACTTC CASSRITGLETQYF
TRBJ1-1 TRBV27 large . TGTGCCAGCAGTTTAGGGGGTAACACTGAAGCTTTCTTT CASSLGGNTEAFF
TRBJ2-7 TRBV19 medium-sized TRBD1 TGTGCCAGTAGCCTATCGACAGGGAGTCTAGACGAGCAGTACTTC CASSLSTGSLDEQYF
TRBJ1-3 TRBV9 medium-sized . TGTGCCAGCAGCGTAACCGGAGACTCTGGAAACACCATATATTTT CASSVTGDSGNTIYF
TRBJ2-7 TRBV18 . . TGTGCCAGCTCACCACCTCCAGGCTGGGCCTCCTACGAGCAGTACTTC CASSPPPGWASYEQYF
TRBJ2-7 TRBV19 large . TGTGCCAGTAGTGGGGCGGTAGCCTACGAGCAGTACTTC CASSGAVAYEQYF
TRBJ2-1 TRBV27 medium-sized . TGTGCCAGCACGAACACCGGGACCGAAGGGTACAATGAGCAGTTCTTC CASTNTGTEGYNEQFF
TRBJ2-2 TRBV5-4 medium-sized . TGTGCCAGCAGCCTCATAGCCGGGGAGCTGTTTTTT CASSLIAGELFF
TRBJ2-1 TRBV19 few . TGTGCCAGTAGTATCGGAGGCGGCTCCTACAATGAGCAGTTCTTC CASSIGGGSYNEQFF
TRBJ2-3 TRBV20-1 few TRBD2 TGCAGTGCTAGCGATAGCGGGGGAGAAGATACGCAGTATTTT CSASDSGGEDTQYF